Presented here are 25 T cell receptor beta chains from one specimen sequenced in a study of Tregs in tolerant kidney transplant recipients. Generated by immunoSEQ multiplex PCR, the TCRdb table keeps only in-frame clones and is missing some. This sample has roughly 66,000 clones, with 80% to 95% found just once. The sample here was CD8+ T cells from blood, taken before the transplant. The receptors were sampled from a human donor who received a combined kidney and bone marrow transplant.

This rearrangement joins TRBV4-1 to TRBJ2-3, with 8 bases aligning to TRBD2. The CDR3 runs to 16 residues. Germline V lookup: CDR1 MGHRA, CDR2 YSYEKL. The junction had 3 bases not matched to a gene; V was cut back by 0 bases and J by 1 base. The CDR3 loop reads CASSQEVSGGTDTQYF. In nucleotides, the CDR3 is TGCGCCAGCAGCCAAGAGGTTAGCGGGGGCACAGATACGCAGTATTTT.

Only one count was recorded for this clone. This chain uses TRBV5-1 with TRBJ1-1; possibly TRBD1 for D (5 bases). The CDR3 covers 15 residues. CDR1 SGHRS and CDR2 YFSETQ come from the germline V gene. Trimming shortened V by 4 bases and J by 6 bases, and 19 bases separated the two germline ends. In nucleotides, the CDR3 is TGCGCCAGCAGCGCGTCCTCGGGGGGTCCCCCTGAAGCTTTCTTT. Protein: CASSASSGGPPEAFF.

V usage is TRBV2 and J usage is TRBJ2-7; D is unresolved. Between the trimmed V and J ends, which lost 3 bases and 4 bases, there was a span of 16 bases. This CDR3 region has 15 residues. Per germline, CDR1 SNHLY and CDR2 FYNNEI. CDR3 DNA: TGTGCCAGCAGTGAGTTGGCAGGTAACCTTTACGAGCAGTACTTC. Translated: CASSELAGNLYEQYF. Filled out from reference TRBV2 and TRBJ2-7, the complete variable domain reads EPEVTQTPSHQVTQMGQEVILRCVPISNHLYFYWYRQILGQKVEFLVSFYNNEISEKSEIFDDQFSVERPDGSNFTLKIRSTKLEDSAMYFCASSELAGNLYEQYFGPGTRLTVT.

The rearrangement links TRBV19 to TRBJ2-3, with no clear D. The CDR3 sequence is 17 residues long. Trimming removed 4 bases from V and 0 bases from J, with 17 bases in between. Germline V gives CDR1 LNHDA, CDR2 SQIVND (reference sequence). The CDR3 protein is CASSTDDTTQSTDTQYF. The CDR3 bases are TGTGCCAGTAGTACCGATGACACAACCCAAAGCACAGATACGCAGTATTTT. Full variable domain (rest looked up from reference TRBV19 and TRBJ2-3): DGGITQSPKYLFRKEGQNVTLSCEQNLNHDAMYWYRQDPGQGLRLIYYSQIVNDFQKGDIAEGYSVSREKKESFPLTVTSAQKNPTAFYLCASSTDDTTQSTDTQYFGPGTRLTVL.

The CDR3: CASSPLQTSGAYEQYF. CDR3 in DNA: TGTGCCAGCAGTCCACTACAGACTAGCGGGGCCTACGAGCAGTACTTC. V usage is TRBV27 and J usage is TRBJ2-7, with TRBD2 matching over 11 bases. Germline loops: CDR1 MNHEY, CDR2 SMNVEV (reference sequence). CDR3 length equals 16 residues. V lost 5 bases, J lost 2 bases, and 8 bases stayed unmatched.

The CDR3 spells CASSLISIRGNNEQFF. CDR3 sequence (DNA): TGTGCCAGCAGCTTGATCAGTATCCGGGGGAACAATGAGCAGTTCTTC. This chain uses TRBV11-2 with TRBJ2-1, with D tentatively TRBD2 (6 bases). The germline V and J ends were trimmed by 3 bases and 5 bases, with 17 bases remaining between them. The CDR3 extends over 16 amino acids. Germline loops: CDR1 SGHAT, CDR2 FQNNGV.

The chain combines TRBV4-3 with TRBJ2-1, with no clear D. CDR1 is LGHNA and CDR2 is YSLEER in the germline V gene. V was cut by 3 bases and J by 4 bases, with 10 bases left in between. The CDR3 extends over 14 amino acids. The CDR3 here is CASSQFDRYNEQFF. As DNA, the CDR3 is TGCGCCAGCAGCCAGTTTGATAGATACAATGAGCAGTTCTTC.

This clone was seen once. The V gene is TRBV7-3, the J gene TRBJ2-5; D may be TRBD2 (6 bases). Germline CDR1 and CDR2: SGHTA and FQGTGA. V was shortened by 5 bases and J by 5 bases, with 18 bases between the two germline ends. There are 15 residues in the CDR3. For the CDR3, the DNA is TGTGCCAGCAGCCTGGGACTGCTAGGGAGTGAGACCCAGTACTTC. Protein sequence: CASSLGLLGSETQYF. Drawing the rest from reference TRBV7-3 and TRBJ2-5, the complete variable domain is GAGVSQTPSNKVTEKGKYVELRCDPISGHTALYWYRQSLGQGPEFLIYFQGTGAADDSGLPNDRFFAVRPEGSVSTLKIQRTERGDSAVYLCASSLGLLGSETQYFGPGTRLLVL.

V gene TRBV7-8 combines with J gene TRBJ1-4; 8 bases are a match to TRBD1. This CDR3 has 14 amino acids. With V trimmed by 3 bases and J by 7 bases, 4 bases remained unmatched. CDR1 is SGHVS and CDR2 is FQNEAQ in the germline V gene. The CDR3 DNA reads as TGTGCCAGCAGCTTCCTAGACAGGGGTGAAAAACTGTTTTTT. This codes for CASSFLDRGEKLFF.

V gene TRBV27 combines with J gene TRBJ2-3; TRBD2 aligns across 9 bases. Trimming cost V 5 bases and J 2 bases; bases outside gene matches: 5. CDR3 length: 15 residues. Germline V gene data show CDR1 as MNHEY and CDR2 as SMNVEV (reference sequence). The CDR3 DNA reads TGTGCCAGCAGTCTAGCGGGAACCCTCACAGATACGCAGTATTTT. Translating it yields CASSLAGTLTDTQYF.

This clone was seen just once. The chain carries TRBV4-1 and TRBJ2-1, with TRBD2 matching 12 bases. This CDR3 region has 15 residues. J gave up 4 bases and V 4 bases, and 2 bases lay outside the gene matches. Germline loops: CDR1 MGHRA, CDR2 YSYEKL. For the CDR3, the DNA is TGCGCCAGCAGCCGCGGACTAGCGGGGTACAATGAGCAGTTCTTC. This encodes CASSRGLAGYNEQFF.

CDR3 nucleotide sequence: TGTGCCAGCAGTTTGGGGAGAGGCTACACCTTC. This gives the protein CASSLGRGYTF. The genes are TRBV27 and TRBJ1-2; D is undetermined. There are 11 residues in the CDR3. Deletions cut 3 bases from V and 8 bases from J, with 7 bases between. Germline V lookup: CDR1 MNHEY, CDR2 SMNVEV (reference sequence).

This clone has just one count. This rearrangement joins TRBV5-4 to TRBJ2-3; 7 bases map to TRBD2. Germline V gene lookup returns CDR1 SGHNT and CDR2 YYREEE (reference sequence). The CDR3 contains 15 residues. V lost 4 bases and J lost 4; bases outside the gene matches: 9. The CDR3 is CASSNGLVVADTQYF. Written as DNA, the CDR3 is TGTGCCAGCAGCAACGGACTAGTAGTAGCAGATACGCAGTATTTT.

The V gene is TRBV27, the J gene TRBJ2-5; D is perhaps TRBD2 (6 bases). The CDR3 totals 15 residues. Germline assignment: CDR1 MNHEY and CDR2 SMNVEV (reference sequence). With 0 bases removed from V and 1 base from J, the gap between germline ends came to 9 bases. The DNA for the CDR3 is TGTGCCAGCAGTTTATCGGCGGGATCCCAAGAGACCCAGTACTTC. It encodes CASSLSAGSQETQYF.

The V gene is TRBV11-2, the J gene TRBJ2-7; D is uncertain. The CDR3 covers 13 residues. Germline lookup yields CDR1 SGHAT and CDR2 FQNNGV. V gave up 5 bases and J gave up 4 bases, with 12 bases separating them. CDR3 residues: CASSIWAAYEQYF. CDR3 nucleotides: TGTGCCAGCAGCATATGGGCCGCATACGAGCAGTACTTC.

This chain uses TRBV28 with TRBJ2-3; 7 bases match TRBD1. The J segment lost 1 base and the V segment lost 8 bases, leaving 9 bases of the junction unmatched. This CDR3 has 15 amino acids. Germline CDR1 is MDHEN and CDR2 is SYDVKM. CDR3 sequence (DNA): TGTGCCAGCGGGACAGACGTCTGGGGCACAGATACGCAGTATTTT. Protein sequence: CASGTDVWGTDTQYF.

This chain links TRBV4-1 with TRBJ2-2; D gene ambiguous. V gave up 1 base and J gave up 2 bases, with 5 bases separating them. The germline gives CDR1 MGHRA, CDR2 YSYEKL. The CDR3 runs 14 residues. In DNA form, the CDR3 reads TGCGCCAGCAGCCAAGTACAAAACACCGGGGAGCTGTTTTTT. Protein product: CASSQVQNTGELFF.

The V gene is TRBV11-2, the J gene TRBJ2-3, with TRBD1 matching over 8 bases. This CDR3 has 16 residues. J gave up 0 bases and V 5 bases, and 7 bases lay outside the gene matches. CDR1 and CDR2 (germline): SGHAT, FQNNGV. The CDR3 DNA is TGTGCCAGCAGCGGAGACAGGGGACGTAGCACAGATACGCAGTATTTT. It is translated as CASSGDRGRSTDTQYF. Full variable domain (outside the CDR3, taken from reference TRBV11-2 and TRBJ2-3): EAGVAQSPRYKIIEKRQSVAFWCNPISGHATLYWYQQILGQGPKLLIQFQNNGVVDDSQLPKDRFSAERLKGVDSTLKIQPAKLEDSAVYLCASSGDRGRSTDTQYFGPGTRLTVL.

This clone has just one count. The chain couples TRBV5-1 to TRBJ1-1; D possibly corresponds to TRBD1 (5 bases). Germline lookup yields CDR1 SGHRS and CDR2 YFSETQ. The CDR3 extends over 15 amino acids. V was trimmed by 3 bases and J by 5 bases, leaving 17 bases between them. CDR3 protein: CASSSAGTRGTEAFF. The DNA of the CDR3 is TGCGCCAGCAGCTCCGCCGGGACCCGGGGGACTGAAGCTTTCTTT. Drawing the rest from reference TRBV5-1 and TRBJ1-1, the complete variable domain is KAGVTQTPRYLIKTRGQQVTLSCSPISGHRSVSWYQQTPGQGLQFLFEYFSETQRNKGNFPGRFSGRQFSNSRSEMNVSTLELGDSALYLCASSSAGTRGTEAFFGQGTRLTVV.

With regard to this clone: Other DNA sequences from this sample encode an identical CDR3 as well. The chain couples TRBV9 to TRBJ2-1; 8 bases are a match to TRBD2. Germline V lookup: CDR1 SGDLS, CDR2 YYNGEE. This CDR3 has 15 residues. Trimming removed 0 bases from V and 3 bases from J; junction bases left unmatched: 2. Written as DNA, the CDR3 is TGTGCCAGCAGCGTAGAAGCGGGGGTCTACAATGAGCAGTTCTTC. The encoded protein is CASSVEAGVYNEQFF.

The J gene is TRBJ2-1, the V gene TRBV28; 8 bases agree with TRBD1. V lost 3 bases, J lost 0 bases, and 10 bases stayed unmatched. CDR3 length: 18 amino acids. Germline V lookup: CDR1 MDHEN, CDR2 SYDVKM. The CDR3 region is CASSLPDRVGSSYNEQFF. The DNA of the CDR3 is TGTGCCAGCAGTTTGCCGGACAGGGTGGGAAGCTCCTACAATGAGCAGTTCTTC.

The genes are TRBV19 and TRBJ2-1, with D possibly TRBD2 on 5 matching bases. Germline V gene lookup returns CDR1 LNHDA and CDR2 SQIVND (reference sequence). This CDR3 comprises 17 residues. V lost 1 base to trimming and J lost 0 bases, with 13 bases between them. The DNA of the CDR3 is TGTGCCAGTAGTATAGTAAGCGGATCCTACTCCTACAATGAGCAGTTCTTC. Protein sequence: CASSIVSGSYSYNEQFF. Supplemented by reference TRBV19 and TRBJ2-1, the full variable domain reads DGGITQSPKYLFRKEGQNVTLSCEQNLNHDAMYWYRQDPGQGLRLIYYSQIVNDFQKGDIAEGYSVSREKKESFPLTVTSAQKNPTAFYLCASSIVSGSYSYNEQFFGPGTRLTVL.

The rearrangement links TRBV6-5 to TRBJ1-2; TRBD1 is a possible D gene (6 bases). Germline assignment: CDR1 MNHEY and CDR2 SVGAGI. V gave up 2 bases and J gave up 5 bases, with 9 bases separating them. The CDR3 has 13 residues. The CDR3 sequence: CASSYNGQYGYTF. The CDR3 DNA sequence: TGTGCCAGCAGTTACAACGGACAGTATGGCTACACCTTC.

This chain joins TRBV9 and TRBJ1-3; a weak D match, TRBD1 (5 bases). Germline-derived CDR1 and CDR2 are SGDLS and YYNGEE. V was cut by 1 base and J by 5 bases, with 25 bases left in between. CDR3 length: 19 residues. The DNA of the CDR3 is TGTGCCAGCAGCGTAAACCCCGTAGGCCCGGGACGCGGGAGAAACACCATATATTTT. It is translated as CASSVNPVGPGRGRNTIYF.

This chain uses TRBV9 with TRBJ1-2; a possible D gene is TRBD1 (5 bases). The CDR3 has 15 amino acids. Per germline, CDR1 SGDLS and CDR2 YYNGEE. V shed 0 bases and J shed 7 bases, with 16 bases lying between them. This CDR3 is CASSVGLGTGGGYTF. The CDR3 bases are TGTGCCAGCAGCGTAGGATTAGGAACAGGTGGTGGCTACACCTTC.